Listed below are T cell receptor beta chains from one sample, sequenced in a study of human T cells and chemical hapten exposure. TCRdb recomputed calls from the RACE reads with MiXCR, one row per CDR3 protein. This sample carries 50,000 to 70,000 distinct CDR3 sequences, roughly 6.6% of them seen once, and the ten largest clones take around 3.4%. Sequencing used whole blood. These receptors were obtained from a female donor in good health. Some clones in this sample may be carry-over from other donors' samples. Both conserved end residues are part of each CDR3. Each record gives: D gene, clone size, V gene, J gene, CDR3 DNA, CDR3 protein. D genes are given only for firm matches. Only some rows state a clone size, as once, few, many or a class for expanded clones.

>TRBD2|many|TRBV29-1|TRBJ2-3
TGCAGCGTTGATGGGCGGGAGGGGGCAGATACGCAGTATTTT
CSVDGREGADTQYF
>NA|many|TRBV6-1|TRBJ2-5
TGTGCCTCGGGGCAAGAGACCCAGTACTTC
CASGQETQYF
>NA|NA|TRBV25-1|TRBJ2-7
TGTGCCAGCAGTGAGGGGACGACTATCTTC
CASSEGTTIF
>NA|many|TRBV28|TRBJ1-1
TGTGCCAGCAGTTTATCCGGGTTCGCTGAAGCTTTCTTT
CASSLSGFAEAFF
>NA|many|TRBV13|TRBJ1-1
TGTGCCAGCACCTCGGTCGGGGCAGGGAACACTGAAGCTTTCTTT
CASTSVGAGNTEAFF
>NA|many|TRBV2|TRBJ2-3
TGTGCCAGCAACCGGGACCGAGGAACAGATACGCAGTATTTT
CASNRDRGTDTQYF
>NA|many|TRBV20-1|TRBJ2-3
TGCAGTGCTCGCGGGGGCACAGATACGCAGTATTTT
CSARGGTDTQYF
>NA|few|TRBV6-1|TRBJ2-4
TGTGCCAGCAGTGATAGACAGAATTTCAAAAACATTCAGTACTTC
CASSDRQNFKNIQYF
>TRBD2|NA|TRBV20-1|TRBJ2-3
TGCAGTGCTAGTGAAGCGGGAGGACCCACGGCGGATACGCAGTATTTT
CSASEAGGPTADTQYF
>NA|NA|TRBV11-2|TRBJ2-7
TGTGCCAGCAGCTTGAGGCACGGCCCCTACGAGCAGTACTTC
CASSLRHGPYEQYF
>NA|few|TRBV4-1|TRBJ2-7
TGCGCCAGCAGCCAATCTACGCCTCAAAACCCCACCTACGAGCAGTACTTC
CASSQSTPQNPTYEQYF
>TRBD2|many|TRBV29-1|TRBJ2-7
TGCAGCGTGAGGGAGGGAGTGGGAGAGCAGTACTTC
CSVREGVGEQYF
>NA|NA|TRBV7-8|TRBJ2-6
TGTGCCAGCAGTAGAACCGTACTCTCTGGGGCCAACGTCCTGACTTTC
CASSRTVLSGANVLTF
>NA|many|TRBV5-1|TRBJ1-3
TGCGCCAGCAGCCTGACCCCTATCTCTGGAAACACCATATATTTT
CASSLTPISGNTIYF
>TRBD1|NA|TRBV4-1|TRBJ2-7
TGCGCCAGCAGCGCCGGGACAGAGGCCTACGAGCAGTACTTC
CASSAGTEAYEQYF
>NA|few|TRBV7-9|TRBJ2-1
TGTGCCAGCAGCTTAATCCGTGGCAATGAGCAGTTCTTC
CASSLIRGNEQFF
>TRBD2|many|TRBV7-8|TRBJ2-5
TGTGCCAGCAGCTCGACTAGCGGGAGATCGGAGACCCAGTACTTC
CASSSTSGRSETQYF
>TRBD1|many|TRBV7-3|TRBJ1-1
TGTGCCAGCAGCCAACAGGGGAAAGGAACTGAAGCTTTCTTT
CASSQQGKGTEAFF
>NA|many|TRBV20-1|TRBJ2-7
TGCAGTGCTAGAGATCTTACCATCTACGAGCAGTACTTC
CSARDLTIYEQYF
>TRBD1|many|TRBV28|TRBJ2-5
TGTGCCAGCAGACAGGGGGAGACCCAGTACTTC
CASRQGETQYF
>NA|many|TRBV28|TRBJ1-4
TGTGCCAGCAGGCCCGGGACACCAACTAATGAAAAACTGTTTTTT
CASRPGTPTNEKLFF
>NA|NA|TRBV20-1|TRBJ2-7
TGCAGTGCTAGAGCGTTAGGATCCTCCTACGAGCAGTACTTC
CSARALGSSYEQYF
>TRBD2|few|TRBV20-1|TRBJ2-3
TGCAGTGCTACTCAACTGGGGGGACTAGCGGGGAGGGGGGACCCGCAGTATTTT
CSATQLGGLAGRGDPQYF